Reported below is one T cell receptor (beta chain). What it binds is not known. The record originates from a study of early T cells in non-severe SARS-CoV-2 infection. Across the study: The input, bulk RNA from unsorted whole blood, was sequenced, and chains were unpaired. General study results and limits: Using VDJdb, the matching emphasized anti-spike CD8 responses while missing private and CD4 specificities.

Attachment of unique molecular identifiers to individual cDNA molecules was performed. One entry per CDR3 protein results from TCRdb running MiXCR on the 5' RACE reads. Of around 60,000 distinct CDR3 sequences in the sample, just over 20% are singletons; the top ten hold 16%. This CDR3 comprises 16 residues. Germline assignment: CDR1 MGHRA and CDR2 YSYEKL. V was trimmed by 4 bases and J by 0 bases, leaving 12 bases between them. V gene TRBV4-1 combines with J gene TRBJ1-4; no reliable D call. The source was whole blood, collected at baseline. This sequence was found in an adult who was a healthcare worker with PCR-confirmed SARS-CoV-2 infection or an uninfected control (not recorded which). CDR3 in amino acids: CASSRIHRSTNEKLFF. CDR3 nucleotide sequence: TGCGCCAGCAGCCGGATACACAGATCAACTAATGAAAAACTGTTTTTT.